These 6 T cell receptor beta chains came from one sample sequenced in a study of identical twins. TCRdb called the 5' RACE reads again in MiXCR, with one record for every CDR3 protein. This sample carries hundreds of thousands of distinct CDR3 sequences, about 14% of them seen once, and the ten largest clones take 8.8%. Specimen: memory (CD45RO+) T cells sorted from blood. The receptors come from a young woman in good health.

The chain couples TRBV10-2 to TRBJ2-1; possibly TRBD2 for D (5 bases). This CDR3 comprises 16 residues. V was clipped by 8 bases and J by 8 bases, with 25 bases between them. Germline V gene data show CDR1 as WSHSY and CDR2 as SAAADI. CDR3 in DNA: TGCGCCAGCGGAATGTTGGGAGCCATCTCCGAAGATGAGCAGTTCTTC. Translated: CASGMLGAISEDEQFF.

In its sample, this clonotype was seen many times. The CDR3 nucleotides read TGTGCCAGCAGCTGGGGGGCGCAGGGCTACACCTTC. This translates into CASSWGAQGYTF. V usage is TRBV7-2 and J usage is TRBJ1-2, with D tentatively TRBD1 (6 bases). This CDR3 is 12 amino acids long. V lost 4 bases and J 8 bases, leaving 11 bases between the germline ends. Germline CDR1 reads SGHTA; CDR2 reads FQGNSA. Full variable domain (outside the CDR3, taken from reference TRBV7-2 and TRBJ1-2): GAGVSQSPSNKVTEKGKDVELRCDPISGHTALYWYRQSLGQGLEFLIYFQGNSAPDKSGLPSDRFSAERTGGSVSTLTIQRTQQEDSAVYLCASSWGAQGYTFGSGTRLTVV.

The rearrangement joins TRBV11-2 to TRBJ2-3, with unresolved D. Germline values: CDR1 SGHAT, CDR2 FQNNGV. CDR3 length equals 12 residues. V shed 5 bases and J shed 4 bases, with 7 bases lying between them. As DNA, the CDR3 is TGTGCCAGCAGCCCCCCCCCAGATACGCAGTATTTT. Translating it yields CASSPPPDTQYF.

This clonotype was picked up many times. V gene TRBV29-1 combines with J gene TRBJ1-1, with D maybe TRBD1 (5 bases). V lost 5 bases and J 10 bases, leaving 20 bases between the germline ends. Germline values: CDR1 SQVTM, CDR2 ANQGSEA. This CDR3 is 13 amino acids long. CDR3 protein: CSVRASGGLGAFF. As DNA, the CDR3 is TGCAGCGTTCGGGCATCGGGGGGTTTGGGAGCTTTCTTT.

The J gene is TRBJ2-3, the V gene TRBV20-1; no definite D call. This CDR3 is 11 amino acids long. Germline V lookup: CDR1 DFQATT, CDR2 SNEGSKA (reference sequence). V was trimmed by 6 bases and J by 6 bases, leaving 10 bases between them. In DNA, the CDR3 is TGCAGTGCCCCTTCTTACGATACGCAGTATTTT. It translates to CSAPSYDTQYF.

The V call is TRBV7-9, the J call TRBJ2-7; D perhaps matches TRBD1 (6 bases). Germline CDR1 is SEHNR and CDR2 is FQNEAQ (reference sequence). Trimming stripped 5 bases from V and 0 bases from J, with 11 bases between. This CDR3 contains 14 residues. The CDR3 region is CASSPGASSYEQYF. The CDR3 DNA follows: TGTGCCAGCAGCCCAGGGGCTAGCTCCTACGAGCAGTACTTC.